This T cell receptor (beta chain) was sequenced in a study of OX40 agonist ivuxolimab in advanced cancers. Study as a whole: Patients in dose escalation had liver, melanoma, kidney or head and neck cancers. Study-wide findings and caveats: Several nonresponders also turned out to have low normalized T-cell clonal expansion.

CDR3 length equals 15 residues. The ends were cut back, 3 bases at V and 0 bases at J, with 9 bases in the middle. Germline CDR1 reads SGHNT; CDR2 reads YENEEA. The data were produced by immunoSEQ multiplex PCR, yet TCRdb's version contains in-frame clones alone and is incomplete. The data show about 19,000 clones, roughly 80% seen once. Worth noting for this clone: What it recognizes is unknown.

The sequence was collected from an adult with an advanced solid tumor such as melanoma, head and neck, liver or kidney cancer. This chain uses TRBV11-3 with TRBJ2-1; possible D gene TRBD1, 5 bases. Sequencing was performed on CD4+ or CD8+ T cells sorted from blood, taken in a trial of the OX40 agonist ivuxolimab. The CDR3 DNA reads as TGTGCCAGCAGCTTGACAGCGAGCTCCTACAATGAGCAGTTCTTC. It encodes CASSLTASSYNEQFF.